This TCR beta chain was sequenced during a study of beta chain features in type 1 diabetes. Overall study findings and caveats: Across all four CD4+ subsets, people with type 1 diabetes showed modestly shorter TCRB CDR3s.

Germline loops: CDR1 SGHTA, CDR2 FQGNSA. Germline trimming cut 5 bases from V and 1 base from J; bases unmatched to any gene: 3. This CDR3 comprises 14 residues. Expressed TCRB transcripts were sequenced because the isolated RNA had all been reverse transcribed beforehand. Only in-frame clones appear in the TCRdb table, and some are missing; sequencing was by immunoSEQ multiplex PCR. The data show roughly 250,000 clones, roughly 20% seen once. Purity above 95% was achieved in all sorted populations. Points on this clone: Its cognate antigen is unknown. The sample contains more than one DNA sequence encoding this CDR3.

Sequencing was done on a sample of naive CD4+ T cells from blood. The source is a woman between 35 and 50 years old with type 1 diabetes. V gene TRBV7-2 combines with J gene TRBJ2-5; TRBD1 matches 8 bases. CDR3 loop: CASSPGQAQETQYF. The CDR3 nucleotides read TGTGCCAGCAGCCCGGGACAGGCCCAAGAGACCCAGTACTTC.